These 19 T cell receptor beta chains were sequenced from one sample in a study of T cells in Graves' hyperthyroidism and ophthalmopathy. Amplified TCR beta CDR3 regions derived from RNA transcripts. The TCR CDR3 was amplified in a first-round RT-PCR using the HTBI primer set. TCRdb re-analysed the multiplex PCR reads in MiXCR, keeping a single row per CDR3 protein. The data contain 530,000 or so distinct CDR3 sequences, approximately 25% of them singletons. Specimen: blood. The receptors were gathered from a woman in her twenties or thirties with Graves' ophthalmopathy.

The chain uses TRBV3-1 and TRBJ1-2; D perhaps matches TRBD1 (6 bases). Trimming stripped 0 bases from V and 5 bases from J, with 10 bases between. The germline V gene has CDR1 LGHDT and CDR2 YNNKEL (reference sequence). The CDR3 consists of 14 residues. CDR3 DNA: TGTGCCAGCAGCCAAGATTGGACAGAATATGGCTACACCTTC. Translation: CASSQDWTEYGYTF.

V is TRBV6-1 and J is TRBJ2-2, with 14 bases lining up with TRBD2. This CDR3 spans 17 amino acids. The V gene end was trimmed by 5 bases and the J gene end by 2 bases; junction bases not matched to a gene: 4. The germline CDR1 and CDR2 sequences are MNHNS and SASEGT. The CDR3 DNA reads as TGTGCCAGCAGTACCGGGACTAGCGGGGGAAACACCGGGGAGCTGTTTTTT. This codes for CASSTGTSGGNTGELFF.

The sample holds many counts of this clonotype. The CDR3 sequence is CASSYFHEQFF. The CDR3, as DNA: TGTGCCAGCAGTTACTTTCATGAGCAGTTCTTC. The chain employs TRBV6-2 or TRBV6-3 and TRBJ2-1; no clear D gene. The CDR3 spans 11 residues. The V gene lost 1 base and the J gene lost 8 bases, with 3 bases spanning the gap. The germline CDR1 and CDR2 sequences are MNHEY and SVGEGT.

The chain links TRBV19 to TRBJ1-2; 9 bases map to TRBD1. Germline V CDR1 and CDR2: LNHDA, SQIVND (reference sequence). The CDR3 is 13 residues long. V gave up 6 bases and J gave up 8 bases; unmatched junction bases: 7. DNA of the CDR3: TGTGCCAGTAGGAAGGACAGGGGAGGCGGCTACACCTTC. Residues: CASRKDRGGGYTF.

This clonotype turned up a few times. The chain employs TRBV6-5 and TRBJ1-5; D is possibly TRBD1 (6 bases). Per the germline V gene, CDR1 is MNHEY and CDR2 is SVGAGI. This CDR3 has 16 residues. Trimming pared 4 bases from V and 0 bases from J, leaving 13 bases between. The CDR3 here is CASSWGGANSNQPQHF. CDR3 nucleotides: TGTGCCAGCAGTTGGGGGGGGGCAAATAGCAATCAGCCCCAGCATTTT.

In its sample, this clonotype was seen many times. The chain is built from TRBV15 and TRBJ1-1; TRBD1 aligns across 10 bases. V was pared by 1 base and J by 11 bases, with 10 bases of the junction left unmatched. Germline V gene lookup returns CDR1 LNHNV and CDR2 YYDKDF (reference sequence). CDR3 length equals 15 residues. In DNA form, the CDR3 reads TGTGCCACCAGCAGAGTGGGACAGGGGCCCGCTGGCGCTTTCTTT. As protein: CATSRVGQGPAGAFF.

The chain recombines TRBV4-1 with TRBJ2-7, with D perhaps TRBD2 (6 bases). The CDR3 contains 15 residues. Germline V gene data show CDR1 as MGHRA and CDR2 as YSYEKL. Trimming removed 1 base from V and 6 bases from J, with 16 bases in between. CDR3 sequence: CASSQAGVGGVEQYF. CDR3 in DNA: TGCGCCAGCAGCCAAGCGGGAGTGGGGGGTGTCGAGCAGTACTTC.

In this sample, this clonotype turned up many times. The CDR3 DNA reads as TGTGCCAGCACGGGCGGTAACTATGGCTACACCTTC. Amino acids: CASTGGNYGYTF. The gene calls are TRBV6-5 and TRBJ1-2; D remains unclear. CDR1 is MNHEY and CDR2 is SVGAGI in the germline V gene. CDR3 length: 12 amino acids. V lost 7 bases, J lost 1 base, and 7 bases lay in between.

The chain combines TRBV6-5 with TRBJ1-5; D is unclear. V was pared by 0 bases and J by 12 bases, with 15 bases between. Germline CDR1 reads MNHEY; CDR2 reads SVGAGI. The CDR3 sequence is 14 residues long. CDR3 protein: CASSYSTPGSFQHF. The CDR3 nucleotides read TGTGCCAGCAGTTACTCTACGCCGGGCTCGTTCCAGCATTTT.

This clonotype was counted many times. This chain uses TRBV12-3 or TRBV12-4 with TRBJ1-6; D is possibly TRBD1 (5 bases). Trimming pared 3 bases from V and 5 bases from J, leaving 11 bases between. This CDR3 has 15 amino acids. The CDR3 loop is CASSFFKGDNSPLHF. As DNA, the CDR3 is TGTGCCAGCAGTTTTTTTAAAGGGGATAATTCACCCCTCCACTTT.

The table lists this clonotype with a few counts. The CDR3 reads CASSPGAVGGGGELFF. The CDR3 region has the DNA TGCGCCAGCAGCCCCGGGGCCGTCGGGGGCGGCGGGGAGCTGTTTTTT. The rearrangement joins TRBV5-1 to TRBJ2-2; D is possibly TRBD1 or TRBD2 (6 bases each). Trimming removed 4 bases from V and 7 bases from J, with 20 bases in between. From germline, CDR1 is SGHRS and CDR2 YFSETQ. CDR3 length equals 16 residues.

This clonotype has at least ten counts. The CDR3 reads CAISVENDSGYTF. CDR3 in DNA: TGTGCCATCAGTGTGGAGAACGACTCTGGCTACACCTTC. The chain uses TRBV10-3 and TRBJ1-2, with D unclear. Germline CDR1 is ENHRY and CDR2 is SYGVKD. There are 13 residues in the CDR3. Trimming removed 4 bases at V and 7 bases at J, with 13 bases between.

This clonotype was seen a single time. This may be a read error: a much more frequent sequence differs by one nucleotide. V is TRBV6-4 and J is TRBJ1-2; no reliable D call. The germline V gene encodes CDR1 MRHNA and CDR2 SNTAGT. V lost 6 bases and J lost 4, with 9 bases in between. The CDR3 contains 12 residues. This CDR3 is CASSGAIYGYTF. The CDR3 coding sequence is TGTGCCAGCAGCGGAGCAATCTATGGCTACACCTTC.

CDR3 in amino acids: CASSSNRGRGSYEQYF. Written as DNA, the CDR3 is TGTGCCAGCAGTTCCAACAGGGGGAGGGGGTCCTACGAGCAGTACTTC. The V and J genes are TRBV12-3 or TRBV12-4 and TRBJ2-7; a possible D gene is TRBD1 (8 bases). The CDR3 length is 16 residues. The V end was cut by 4 bases, the J end by 1 base, with 17 bases between.

This clonotype was picked up many times. The chain combines TRBV9 with TRBJ1-2; 10 bases agree with TRBD1. The CDR3 has 14 residues. Unmatched junction bases numbered 6, after V lost 3 bases and J lost 7 bases. Looked up from germline, CDR1 is SGDLS and CDR2 is YYNGEE. The CDR3 protein is CASSARDRGSGYTF. CDR3 sequence (DNA): TGTGCCAGCAGCGCCCGGGACAGGGGATCTGGCTACACCTTC.

This clonotype was recorded a few times. The chain links TRBV6-1 to TRBJ2-2, with D possibly being TRBD1 (6 bases). The length of the CDR3 is 15 residues. Germline CDR1 and CDR2: MNHNS and SASEGT. V lost 6 bases and J lost 2, with 13 bases in between. The CDR3 sequence is CASSPGTTNTGELFF. Here the CDR3 DNA reads TGTGCCAGCAGCCCCGGGACAACAAACACCGGGGAGCTGTTTTTT.

This clonotype was recorded many times. J is TRBJ2-5 and V is TRBV2; 7 bases fit TRBD1. This CDR3 has 16 residues. V lost 2 bases, J lost 1 base, and 7 bases stayed unmatched. Germline V gene lookup returns CDR1 SNHLY and CDR2 FYNNEI. CDR3 sequence (DNA): TGTGCCAGCAGTGAACCCCGGGACAGCCCCCAAGAGACCCAGTACTTC. It translates to CASSEPRDSPQETQYF.

The CDR3 DNA reads as TGTGCCAGCAGTTATCAACAGGCCGGGGCCTACGAGCAGTACTTC. Its translation is CASSYQQAGAYEQYF. V is TRBV6-5 and J is TRBJ2-7, with D possibly called TRBD1 or TRBD2 (5 bases each). The CDR3 has 15 residues. Trimming shortened V by 3 bases and J by 2 bases, and 14 bases separated the two germline ends. In germline, CDR1 is MNHEY, CDR2 SVGAGI.

V gene TRBV6-5 combines with J gene TRBJ1-3, with a weak D call TRBD1 (6 bases). V dropped 2 bases and J dropped 3 bases, with 11 bases sitting between them. This CDR3 spans 15 amino acids. Germline V lookup: CDR1 MNHEY, CDR2 SVGAGI. The CDR3 DNA is TGTGCCAGCAGTTACGAAGGGGGGGTTGGAAACACCATATATTTT. Amino acids: CASSYEGGVGNTIYF.